The clone carrying this T cell receptor (beta chain) was counted only a few times. Its specificity is unknown. This record comes from a study of blood T cells in healthy people across ages. PCR was performed a second time for roughly 7 to 12 cycles using a sample-barcoded 5' primer and a J-beta primer mix. One entry per CDR3 protein, called by TCRdb with MiXCR from the 5' RACE reads. The top ten hold more than 8% of the sample, which has 600,000 to 850,000 distinct CDR3 sequences, around 25% seen once. Notes on the study in general: The long-lived group displayed more naive CD4+ cells, plus higher diversity, than the aged donors did.

This CDR3 region has 12 residues. Germline CDR1 SEHNR, CDR2 FQNEAQ (reference sequence). Trimming took off 5 bases at V and 11 bases at J, with 13 bases between the two ends. Separately, the same data were catalogued under a study of T cells of mothers and their children. Turning to that study: The study found slightly higher but non-significant overlap in related versus unrelated mother-child pairs.

This chain joins TRBV7-9 and TRBJ1-5; the D gene is possibly TRBD1 (5 bases). The clonotype originates from a boy younger than 18 in good health. The sample comprised blood. The CDR3 region has the DNA TGTGCCAGCAGCCTCGGGGACTCGGCCCAGCATTTT. Translated: CASSLGDSAQHF.